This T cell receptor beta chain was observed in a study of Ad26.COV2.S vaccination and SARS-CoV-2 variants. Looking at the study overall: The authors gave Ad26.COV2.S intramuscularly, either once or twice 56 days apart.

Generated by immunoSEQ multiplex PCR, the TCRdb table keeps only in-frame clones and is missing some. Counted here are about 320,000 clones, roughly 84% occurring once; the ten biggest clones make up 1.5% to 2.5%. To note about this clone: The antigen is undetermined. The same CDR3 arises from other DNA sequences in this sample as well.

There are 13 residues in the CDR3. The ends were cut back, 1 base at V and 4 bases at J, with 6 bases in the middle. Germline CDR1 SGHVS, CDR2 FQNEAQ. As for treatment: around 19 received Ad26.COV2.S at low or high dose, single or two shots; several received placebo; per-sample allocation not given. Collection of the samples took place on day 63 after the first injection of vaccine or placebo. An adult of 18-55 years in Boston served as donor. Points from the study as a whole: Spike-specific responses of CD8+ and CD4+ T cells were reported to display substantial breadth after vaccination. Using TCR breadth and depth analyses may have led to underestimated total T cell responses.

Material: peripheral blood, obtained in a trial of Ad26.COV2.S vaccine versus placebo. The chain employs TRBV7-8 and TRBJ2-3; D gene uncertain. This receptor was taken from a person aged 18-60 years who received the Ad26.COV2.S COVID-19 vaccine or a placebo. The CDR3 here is CASSLVGSDTQYF. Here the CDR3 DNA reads TGTGCCAGCAGCTTAGTAGGATCAGATACGCAGTATTTT.